The 32 T cell receptor beta chains presented below share a single source sample, sequenced in a study of shared clonotypes between healthy human individuals. Using immunoSEQ multiplex PCR, the repertoire was profiled, and TCRdb retains in-frame clones only, with some absent. The table records over a million clones, roughly 74% of them present only once. Material: memory CD4+ T cells from PBMCs. Specified subset: CD45RA-negative fraction. These receptors were taken from a man aged 18-30 years in good health. Some clones in this sample may be carry-over from other donors' samples.

The rearrangement joins TRBV5-1 to TRBJ2-7; D gene ambiguous. From germline, CDR1 is SGHRS and CDR2 YFSETQ. Trimming stripped 0 bases from V and 2 bases from J, with 9 bases between. This CDR3 comprises 14 residues. In DNA form, the CDR3 reads TGCGCCAGCAGCTTGGTTCAGGCGACCTACGAGCAGTACTTC. Its translation is CASSLVQATYEQYF.

Only one count was recorded for this clone. The junction and the germline gene differ at one end; a read error may be behind it. The chain couples TRBV5-6 to TRBJ2-7; 9 bases fit TRBD1. CDR1 is SGHDT, CDR2 YYEEEE, per germline. CDR3 length: 12 amino acids. DNA of the CDR3: TGTGCCAGCAGCCCTAGGGACAGGGTCGCGACCTTC. This encodes CASSPRDRVATF.

The rearrangement links TRBV30 to TRBJ2-5; possibly TRBD1 or TRBD2 for D (5 bases each). Germline V gene sequence: CDR1 GTSNPN, CDR2 SVGIG (reference sequence). Trimming shortened V by 5 bases and J by 5 bases, and 15 bases separated the two germline ends. The CDR3 is made up of 13 amino acids. The DNA of the CDR3 is TGTGCCTGGGGGGGTGGACTGCCCGAGACCCAGTACTTC. As protein: CAWGGGLPETQYF.

The chain joins TRBV5-4 to TRBJ2-3, with 9 bases identical to TRBD1. Germline values: CDR1 SGHNT, CDR2 YYREEE (reference sequence). The CDR3 extends over 17 amino acids. V was clipped by 5 bases and J by 0 bases; unmatched bases: 10. DNA for the CDR3: TGTGCCAGCAGGGATCCGGGACAGGGAATTAGCACAGATACGCAGTATTTT. This sequence encodes CASRDPGQGISTDTQYF. Using reference TRBV5-4 and TRBJ2-3 for the parts outside the CDR3, the full variable domain is ETGVTQSPTHLIKTRGQQVTLRCSSQSGHNTVSWYQQALGQGPQFIFQYYREEENGRGNFPPRFSGLQFPNYSSELNVNALELDDSALYLCASRDPGQGISTDTQYFGPGTRLTVL.

The chain carries TRBV6-5 and TRBJ2-7; D is perhaps TRBD1 (6 bases). With 0 bases removed from V and 13 bases from J, the gap between germline ends came to 13 bases. Germline V gene lookup returns CDR1 MNHEY and CDR2 SVGAGI. The CDR3 is 12 residues long. CDR3 amino acids: CASSYSQGHLYF. The CDR3 DNA reads as TGTGCCAGCAGTTACTCGCAGGGACACCTTTACTTC.

Notes on this clone: Possible read error: a much larger clone is one base away. The sample holds other DNA sequences that translate to the same CDR3. The chain carries TRBV7-9 and TRBJ1-2; unclear D gene. The CDR3 covers 13 residues. Germline CDR1 SEHNR, CDR2 FQNEAQ (reference sequence). V was trimmed by 1 base and J by 5 bases, leaving 8 bases between them. CDR3 nucleotide sequence: TGTGCCAGCAGCTTAGGTGGGGATTATGGCTACACCTTC. Protein: CASSLGGDYGYTF.

This clone turned up a few times. CDR3 in amino acids: CASVRGDSADTQYF. The CDR3 nucleotides read TGTGCCAGCGTCCGGGGGGACAGCGCAGATACGCAGTATTTT. The V and J genes are TRBV2 and TRBJ2-3; D tentatively fits TRBD1 or TRBD2 (7 bases each). V lost 8 bases and J lost 4, with 16 bases in between. CDR1 SNHLY and CDR2 FYNNEI come from the germline V gene. This CDR3 has 14 amino acids.

This clone was found a few times. The chain uses TRBV7-9 and TRBJ1-3; D is perhaps TRBD1 (5 bases). CDR1 SEHNR and CDR2 FQNEAQ come from the germline V gene (reference sequence). V lost 4 bases and J 0 bases, leaving 7 bases between the germline ends. CDR3 length: 14 amino acids. The CDR3, as DNA: TGTGCCAGCAGCTCCGGGACCTCTGGAAACACCATATATTTT. This sequence encodes CASSSGTSGNTIYF.

A note on this clone: The sample holds other DNA sequences that translate to the same CDR3. The chain recombines TRBV5-4 with TRBJ2-3; D unresolved. Germline V lookup: CDR1 SGHNT, CDR2 YYREEE (reference sequence). CDR3 length: 14 amino acids. Trimming cost V 5 bases and J 0 bases, with 10 bases left between them. CDR3 protein: CASSFAGSTDTQYF. The CDR3 DNA reads TGTGCCAGCAGTTTCGCTGGGAGCACAGATACGCAGTATTTT. Full variable domain (missing parts from reference TRBV5-4 and TRBJ2-3): ETGVTQSPTHLIKTRGQQVTLRCSSQSGHNTVSWYQQALGQGPQFIFQYYREEENGRGNFPPRFSGLQFPNYSSELNVNALELDDSALYLCASSFAGSTDTQYFGPGTRLTVL.

The chain is built from TRBV19 and TRBJ1-4, with D perhaps matching TRBD1 (5 bases). V was shortened by 1 base and J by 8 bases, with 17 bases between the two germline ends. Germline values: CDR1 LNHDA, CDR2 SQIVND (reference sequence). CDR3 size: 16 residues. CDR3 DNA sequence: TGTGCCAGTAGTATAGGGGCACAGGTAGGAAAGGAAAAACTGTTTTTT. Protein sequence: CASSIGAQVGKEKLFF. Drawing the rest from reference TRBV19 and TRBJ1-4, the complete variable domain is DGGITQSPKYLFRKEGQNVTLSCEQNLNHDAMYWYRQDPGQGLRLIYYSQIVNDFQKGDIAEGYSVSREKKESFPLTVTSAQKNPTAFYLCASSIGAQVGKEKLFFGSGTQLSVL.

The rearrangement links TRBV5-1 to TRBJ2-7; TRBD1 aligns across 10 bases. With 3 bases clipped from V and 3 bases from J, the junction kept 6 bases outside the gene matches. This CDR3 contains 15 residues. Germline CDR1 reads SGHRS; CDR2 reads YFSETQ. In nucleotides, the CDR3 is TGCGCCAGCAGCTCCACCGGGACAGGGGACTACGAGCAGTACTTC. It specifies CASSSTGTGDYEQYF.

A word on this clone: A much bigger clone sits one base away, suggesting this may be a read error. The gene calls are TRBV7-9 and TRBJ2-5, with D maybe TRBD1 (5 bases). The CDR3 has 13 residues. Germline V gene data show CDR1 as SEHNR and CDR2 as FQNEAQ (reference sequence). The V and J ends lost 0 bases and 5 bases respectively, with 7 bases between them. The CDR3 bases are TGTGCCAGCAGCTTAGCGGACACCGAGACCCAGTACTTC. This translates into CASSLADTETQYF. The full variable domain, with the rest looked up from reference TRBV7-9 and TRBJ2-5, is DTGVSQNPRHKITKRGQNVTFRCDPISEHNRLYWYRQTLGQGPEFLTYFQNEAQLEKSRLLSDRFSAERPKGSFSTLEIQRTEQGDSAMYLCASSLADTETQYFGPGTRLLVL.

V and J are TRBV28 and TRBJ2-5, with 7 bases lining up with TRBD1. CDR3 length: 14 residues. Germline CDR1 and CDR2: MDHEN and SYDVKM. V gave up 2 bases and J gave up 5 bases; unmatched junction bases: 5. CDR3 coding DNA: TGTGCCAGCAGTTTAGTGAGGGGGCCTGAGACCCAGTACTTC. This gives the protein CASSLVRGPETQYF.

Worth noting for this clone: Other DNA sequences from this sample encode an identical CDR3 as well. In nucleotides, the CDR3 is TGTGCCTGGAGCCTTAGGGGGCCAGATACGCAGTATTTT. Its translation: CAWSLRGPDTQYF. The V call is TRBV30, the J call TRBJ2-3; 7 bases match TRBD1. There are 13 residues in the CDR3. CDR1 and CDR2 from the germline V gene are GTSNPN and SVGIG (reference sequence). J was trimmed by 4 bases and V by 3 bases; bases with no gene match: 4.

This clone was seen once. A far bigger clonotype differs at one base, so this is likely a read error. This chain connects TRBV28 to TRBJ1-5; TRBD1 matches at 9 bases. Trimming at V came to 6 bases and at J to 4 bases, leaving 16 bases not matched to a gene. CDR1 is MDHEN and CDR2 is SYDVKM in the germline V gene. CDR3 length equals 18 residues. The CDR3: CASRQMPSGTGRNQPQHF. The CDR3 nucleotides read TGTGCCAGCAGGCAAATGCCCTCCGGGACAGGGCGTAATCAGCCCCAGCATTTT.

The J gene is TRBJ2-2, the V gene TRBV19; possibly TRBD2 for D (5 bases). CDR3 length: 17 amino acids. The V and J ends lost 6 bases and 0 bases respectively, with 17 bases between them. Germline V CDR1 and CDR2: LNHDA, SQIVND (reference sequence). CDR3 amino acids: CASREDGRVANTGELFF. The CDR3 nucleotides read TGTGCCAGTAGAGAAGATGGGCGGGTCGCGAACACCGGGGAGCTGTTTTTT. The entire variable domain, with the rest obtained from reference TRBV19 and TRBJ2-2, is as follows: DGGITQSPKYLFRKEGQNVTLSCEQNLNHDAMYWYRQDPGQGLRLIYYSQIVNDFQKGDIAEGYSVSREKKESFPLTVTSAQKNPTAFYLCASREDGRVANTGELFFGEGSRLTVL.

The chain links TRBV7-9 to TRBJ1-2; D not resolved. Trimming removed 5 bases from V and 7 bases from J, with 14 bases in between. The CDR3 spans 13 residues. The germline V gene has CDR1 SEHNR and CDR2 FQNEAQ (reference sequence). For the CDR3, the DNA is TGTGCCAGCAGCCTCGGCTCATCTTTTGGCTACACCTTC. It is translated as CASSLGSSFGYTF.

The chain joins TRBV9 to TRBJ2-2, with D unresolved. CDR3 length: 13 amino acids. CDR1 and CDR2 (germline): SGDLS, YYNGEE. V was shortened by 4 bases and J by 10 bases, with 14 bases between the two germline ends. CDR3 loop: CASSPSRWEELFF. CDR3 DNA: TGTGCCAGCAGCCCGTCGAGATGGGAGGAGCTGTTTTTT.

The V call is TRBV5-1, the J call TRBJ1-2; D might be TRBD1 (6 bases). The germline gives CDR1 SGHRS, CDR2 YFSETQ. Between the trimmed V and J ends, which lost 4 bases and 8 bases, there was a span of 18 bases. CDR3 length: 14 residues. Here the CDR3 DNA reads TGCGCCAGCAGCCGATCCCCAGGGGAGTTCGGCTACACCTTC. Encoded protein: CASSRSPGEFGYTF.

V and J are TRBV11-2 and TRBJ2-1; D gene ambiguous. Germline V gives CDR1 SGHAT, CDR2 FQNNGV. V lost 5 bases to trimming and J lost 5 bases, with 10 bases between them. The CDR3 runs to 13 residues. DNA for the CDR3: TGTGCCAGCAGCCCATTGTCCAACAATGAGCAGTTCTTC. Protein sequence: CASSPLSNNEQFF. The full variable domain, its missing parts supplied by reference TRBV11-2 and TRBJ2-1, is EAGVAQSPRYKIIEKRQSVAFWCNPISGHATLYWYQQILGQGPKLLIQFQNNGVVDDSQLPKDRFSAERLKGVDSTLKIQPAKLEDSAVYLCASSPLSNNEQFFGPGTRLTVL.

The V gene is TRBV2, the J gene TRBJ2-7; 11 bases fit TRBD1. The CDR3 has 15 amino acids. V lost 5 bases, J lost 6 bases, and 9 bases stayed unmatched. CDR1 is SNHLY, CDR2 FYNNEI, per germline. The chain's CDR3 is CASSSTGTGGTEQYF. The DNA of the CDR3 is TGTGCCAGCAGTTCTACCGGGACAGGGGGTACCGAGCAGTACTTC.

V is TRBV5-4 and J is TRBJ2-1, with D possibly being TRBD1 (6 bases). Germline lookup yields CDR1 SGHNT and CDR2 YYREEE (reference sequence). The length of the CDR3 is 16 residues. V dropped 0 bases and J dropped 8 bases, with 18 bases sitting between them. The CDR3 loop is CASSLDVTGVRDEQFF. CDR3 DNA sequence: TGTGCCAGCAGCTTGGATGTGACAGGCGTGAGAGATGAGCAGTTCTTC. The entire variable domain, with the rest obtained from reference TRBV5-4 and TRBJ2-1, is as follows: ETGVTQSPTHLIKTRGQQVTLRCSSQSGHNTVSWYQQALGQGPQFIFQYYREEENGRGNFPPRFSGLQFPNYSSELNVNALELDDSALYLCASSLDVTGVRDEQFFGPGTRLTVL.

The chain recombines TRBV7-2 with TRBJ1-1; 7 positions agree with TRBD1. CDR3 length: 14 residues. CDR1 is SGHTA, CDR2 FQGNSA, per germline. Trimming cost V 3 bases and J 7 bases; bases outside gene matches: 8. The CDR3 here is CASSFRQGSVEAFF. The CDR3 bases are TGTGCCAGCAGCTTCCGACAGGGTTCAGTTGAAGCTTTCTTT.

This clone was seen a handful of times. The chain employs TRBV10-3 and TRBJ2-5; D possibly corresponds to TRBD2 (5 bases). The CDR3 is 17 residues long. The V and J ends lost 0 bases and 4 bases respectively, with 18 bases between them. In germline, CDR1 is ENHRY, CDR2 SYGVKD. The CDR3 region has the DNA TGTGCCATCAGTGAGTCGGTATTCTCCTTTGAGGGAGAGACCCAGTACTTC. Residues: CAISESVFSFEGETQYF.

V usage is TRBV6-1 and J usage is TRBJ2-7; D is possibly TRBD1 (6 bases). Germline V lookup: CDR1 MNHNS, CDR2 SASEGT. The CDR3 runs 15 residues. V lost 6 bases and J lost 1, with 16 bases in between. In nucleotides, the CDR3 is TGTGCCAGCAGGCGCTTGGACAGAGGATCCTACGAGCAGTACTTC. The encoded protein is CASRRLDRGSYEQYF.

The V call is TRBV4-3, the J call TRBJ2-7; a possible D gene is TRBD1 (6 bases). The CDR3 has 15 residues. V lost 2 bases, J lost 0 bases, and 11 bases lay in between. From germline, CDR1 is LGHNA and CDR2 YSLEER. For the CDR3, the DNA is TGCGCCAGCAGCCAAATGCGACAGGACTCCTACGAGCAGTACTTC. Protein sequence: CASSQMRQDSYEQYF.

The chain joins TRBV30 to TRBJ1-2, with 7 bases matching TRBD1. The CDR3 is 19 amino acids. Germline assignment: CDR1 GTSNPN and CDR2 SVGIG (reference sequence). The J segment lost 1 base and the V segment lost 4 bases, leaving 21 bases of the junction unmatched. The CDR3 DNA reads TGTGCCTGGACTCCCATTTGGGACAGAAGGAGAATAAGTAACTATGGCTACACCTTC. It is translated as CAWTPIWDRRRISNYGYTF.

The chain recombines TRBV18 with TRBJ2-7; D might be TRBD2 (5 bases). Trimming took 3 bases from V and 7 from J, leaving 19 bases between them. The CDR3 covers 15 residues. Germline CDR1 and CDR2: KGHSH and LQKENI. DNA of the CDR3: TGTGCCAGCTCACCTCCCCGCAGCGGAACAGAAGAGCAGTACTTC. It is translated as CASSPPRSGTEEQYF.

Remarks on this clone: This CDR3 is also generated by other DNA sequences in the sample. The rearrangement uses TRBV19 and TRBJ2-7; the D gene could be TRBD1 or TRBD2 (5 bases each). The ends were cut back, 8 bases at V and 3 bases at J, with 11 bases in the middle. CDR1 is LNHDA, CDR2 SQIVND, per germline (reference sequence). The CDR3 covers 12 residues. The CDR3 bases are TGTGCCAGTGGGGACCGGTTCTACGAGCAGTACTTC. Translated, it gives CASGDRFYEQYF. Variable domain in full (rest from reference TRBV19 and TRBJ2-7): DGGITQSPKYLFRKEGQNVTLSCEQNLNHDAMYWYRQDPGQGLRLIYYSQIVNDFQKGDIAEGYSVSREKKESFPLTVTSAQKNPTAFYLCASGDRFYEQYFGPGTRLTVT.

This chain joins TRBV30 and TRBJ2-7; TRBD2 aligns across 9 bases. The CDR3 has 16 residues. The germline V gene encodes CDR1 GTSNPN and CDR2 SVGIG (reference sequence). The trim removed 6 bases at V and 3 bases at J, leaving 15 bases unmatched. The CDR3: CACTAKWAGGNYEQYF. CDR3 coding DNA: TGTGCCTGTACCGCCAAATGGGCGGGAGGGAACTACGAGCAGTACTTC.

The sample holds many counts of this clone. The V and J genes are TRBV7-9 and TRBJ1-4; no reliable D call. V was shortened by 4 bases and J by 8 bases, with 8 bases between the two germline ends. The length of the CDR3 is 12 residues. CDR1 is SEHNR, CDR2 FQNEAQ, per germline (reference sequence). CDR3 protein: CASSWGEEKLFF. The CDR3 nucleotides are TGTGCCAGCAGCTGGGGAGAGGAAAAACTGTTTTTT. The variable domain in full, with the rest retrieved from reference TRBV7-9 and TRBJ1-4, is DTGVSQNPRHKITKRGQNVTFRCDPISEHNRLYWYRQTLGQGPEFLTYFQNEAQLEKSRLLSDRFSAERPKGSFSTLEIQRTEQGDSAMYLCASSWGEEKLFFGSGTQLSVL.

This chain joins TRBV2 and TRBJ2-1; 10 nucleotides match TRBD2. CDR3 length: 15 amino acids. From germline, CDR1 is SNHLY and CDR2 FYNNEI. V was pared by 3 bases and J by 5 bases, with 4 bases of the junction left unmatched. The CDR3 coding sequence is TGTGCCAGCAGTGAGCCTAGCGGGAGAGACAATGAGCAGTTCTTC. Amino acid sequence: CASSEPSGRDNEQFF.